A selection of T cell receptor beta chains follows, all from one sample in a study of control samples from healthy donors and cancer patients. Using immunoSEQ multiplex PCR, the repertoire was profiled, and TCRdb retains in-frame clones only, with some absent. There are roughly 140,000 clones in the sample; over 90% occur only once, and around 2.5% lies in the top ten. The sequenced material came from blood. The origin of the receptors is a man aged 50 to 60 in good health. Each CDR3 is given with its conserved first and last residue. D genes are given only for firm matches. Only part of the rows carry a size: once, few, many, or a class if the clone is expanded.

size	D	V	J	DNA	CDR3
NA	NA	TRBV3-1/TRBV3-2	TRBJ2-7	TGTGCCAGCAGCCAAGGGGGGACCTACGAGCAGTACTTC	CASSQGGTYEQYF
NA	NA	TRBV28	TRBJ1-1	TGTGCCAGCAGTTTAAGAACTGAAGCTTTCTTT	CASSLRTEAFF
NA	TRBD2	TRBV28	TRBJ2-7	TGTGCCAGCACCTCAGCGGGGGGCTCTCACTCCTACGAGCAGTACTTC	CASTSAGGSHSYEQYF
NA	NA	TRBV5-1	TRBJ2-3	TGCGCCAGCAGATACAGAACTAGCACAGATACGCAGTATTTT	CASRYRTSTDTQYF
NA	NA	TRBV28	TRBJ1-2	TGTGCCAGCAGTTTACAGGAAGGTGGCTACACCTTC	CASSLQEGGYTF
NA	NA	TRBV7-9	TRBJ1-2	TGTGCCAGCAGCGTGTCCGGGCTATCAAGTGGTGGCTACACCTTC	CASSVSGLSSGGYTF
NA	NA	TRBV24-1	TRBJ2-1	TGTGCCACCAGTGGGGCGGAGACCCTCTACAATGAGCAGTTCTTC	CATSGAETLYNEQFF
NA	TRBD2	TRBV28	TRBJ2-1	TGTGCCAGCAGTTTATCCGCTAGCGGGAGCAATGAGCAGTTCTTC	CASSLSASGSNEQFF
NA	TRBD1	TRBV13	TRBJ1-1	TGTGCCAGCAGCCCGACAGGGGGCCTGAACACTGAAGCTTTCTTT	CASSPTGGLNTEAFF
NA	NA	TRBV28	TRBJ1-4	TGTGCCAGCAGGGTTACAACTAATGAAAAACTGTTTTTT	CASRVTTNEKLFF
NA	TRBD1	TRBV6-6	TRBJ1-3	TGTGCCAGCAGGGGACAGGATAGGGCAGGAAACACCATATATTTT	CASRGQDRAGNTIYF
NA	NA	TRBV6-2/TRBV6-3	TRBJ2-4	TGTGCCAGCAGCGAATCCGGGGTAGCCAAAAACATTCAGTACTTC	CASSESGVAKNIQYF
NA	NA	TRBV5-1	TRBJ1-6	TGCGCCAGCAGCTTGGAGGGACAAGGTAATTCACCCCTCCACTTT	CASSLEGQGNSPLHF
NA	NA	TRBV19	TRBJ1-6	TGTGCCAGTAAGCTCGGGGCTACTTCACCCCTCCACTTT	CASKLGATSPLHF
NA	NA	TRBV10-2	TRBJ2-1	TGCGCCAGCAGTGAGGCCCGAGGCTCCTACAATGAGCAGTTCTTC	CASSEARGSYNEQFF
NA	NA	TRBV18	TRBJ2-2	TGTGCCAGCTCACCACGGAACGGGGGCGGCACGAACACCGGGGAGCTGTTTTTT	CASSPRNGGGTNTGELFF
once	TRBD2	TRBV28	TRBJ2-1	TGTGCCAGCAGTTTATCCCGGGGGGGGGTCTCCCTCCGCAATGAGCAGTTCTTC	CASSLSRGGVSLRNEQFF
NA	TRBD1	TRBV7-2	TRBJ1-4	TGTGCCAGCAGCTTCCCTGGACAGGGGGCAAAACTGTTTTTT	CASSFPGQGAKLFF
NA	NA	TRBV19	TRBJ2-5	TGTGCCAGTAGCCGGCAGGGAGGTGGGTTGGGAGAGACCCAGTACTTC	CASSRQGGGLGETQYF
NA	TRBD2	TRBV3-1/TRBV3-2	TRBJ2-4	TGTGCCAGCAGCCTTACTAGCGGGAGTGTGGCCAAAAACATTCAGTACTTC	CASSLTSGSVAKNIQYF
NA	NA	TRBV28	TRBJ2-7	TGTGCCAGCAGTTTAGGCTACGAGCAGTACTTC	CASSLGYEQYF
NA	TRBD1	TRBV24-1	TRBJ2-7	TGTGCCACCAGTGATTTGTGGACAGGGGACGAGCAGTACTTC	CATSDLWTGDEQYF
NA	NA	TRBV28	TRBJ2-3	TGTGCCAGCACTAGGATGGCTCCAGATACGCAGTATTTT	CASTRMAPDTQYF
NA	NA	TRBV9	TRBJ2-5	TGTGCCAGCAGCGTAGCGGTGGACTGGCCGGAAGAGACCCAGTACTTC	CASSVAVDWPEETQYF
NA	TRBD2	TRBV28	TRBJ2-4	TGTGCCAGCAAACTAGCGGGAGTGGGGGGCGACAAAAACATTCAGTACTTC	CASKLAGVGGDKNIQYF
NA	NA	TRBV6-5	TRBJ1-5	TGTGCCAGCAGTCGAAAACAGGGAAGCAATCAGCCCCAGCATTTT	CASSRKQGSNQPQHF
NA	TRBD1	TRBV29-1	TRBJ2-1	TGCAGCGTTGGCCGTGGACAGGGTTACAATGAGCAGTTCTTC	CSVGRGQGYNEQFF
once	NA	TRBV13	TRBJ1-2	TGTGCCAGCAGCTTAGGACAGAACTATGGCTACACCTTC	CASSLGQNYGYTF
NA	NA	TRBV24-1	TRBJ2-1	TGTGCCACCAGTGATGGCCGCTACAATGAGCAGTTCTTC	CATSDGRYNEQFF
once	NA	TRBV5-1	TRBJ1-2	TGCGCCAGCAGGACCGGGACCCGACGAGAGGGCTACACCTTC	CASRTGTRREGYTF
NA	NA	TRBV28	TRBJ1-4	TGTGCCAGCAGCCTATTGGAGGGGTCTAATGAAAAACTGTTTTTT	CASSLLEGSNEKLFF
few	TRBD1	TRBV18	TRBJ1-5	TGTGCCAGCTCATCGGGACAGGGTGTGATTAGCAATCAGCCCCAGCATTTT	CASSSGQGVISNQPQHF
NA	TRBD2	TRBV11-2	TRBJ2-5	TGTGCCAGCAGCTGGGGGACTAGCGGGATAGGTCAAGAGACCCAGTACTTC	CASSWGTSGIGQETQYF
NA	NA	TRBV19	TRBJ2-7	TGTGCCAGTAGTATCCTAGCAGGCGAGCAGTACTTC	CASSILAGEQYF
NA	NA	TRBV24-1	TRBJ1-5	TGTGCCACCAGTGACCCTGGAGGGAATCAGCCCCAGCATTTT	CATSDPGGNQPQHF
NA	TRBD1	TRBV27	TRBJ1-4	TGTGCCACCGGGACAGTTGCAACTAATGAAAAACTGTTTTTT	CATGTVATNEKLFF
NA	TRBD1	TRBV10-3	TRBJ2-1	TGTGCCATCAGTGAAACAGGGGAAGGCAATGAGCAGTTCTTC	CAISETGEGNEQFF
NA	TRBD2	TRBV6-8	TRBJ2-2	TGTGCCAGCAGCCGGGGACTAGCGGGAGATAACACCGGGGAGCTGTTTTTT	CASSRGLAGDNTGELFF
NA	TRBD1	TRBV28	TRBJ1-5	TGTGCCAGCAGTTTAGGAGGGGGCTACAATCAGCCCCAGCATTTT	CASSLGGGYNQPQHF
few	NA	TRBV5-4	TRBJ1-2	TGTGCCAGCAGCTCGATAGCCCCAGGTGGCTACACCTTC	CASSSIAPGGYTF
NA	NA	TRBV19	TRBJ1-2	TGTGCCAGTAGTATATCGCAGGGTGACTATGGCTACACCTTC	CASSISQGDYGYTF
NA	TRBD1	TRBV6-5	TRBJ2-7	TGTGCCAGCAAGCCGGGACAGGGGGTCGAGCAGTACTTC	CASKPGQGVEQYF
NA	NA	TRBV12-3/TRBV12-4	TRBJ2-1	TGTGCCAGCAGCGGGACTGCCTACAATGAGCAGTTCTTC	CASSGTAYNEQFF
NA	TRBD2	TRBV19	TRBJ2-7	TGTGCCAGTAGTATAGAGGGAGCGGGGGACTACGAGCAGTACTTC	CASSIEGAGDYEQYF
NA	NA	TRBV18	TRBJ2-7	TGTGCCAGCTCACTGACAGAGGGAATCGAGCAGTACTTC	CASSLTEGIEQYF
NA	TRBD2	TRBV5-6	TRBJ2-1	TGTGCCAGCAGTAGGGGCGGGAGTTACTACAATGAGCAGTTCTTC	CASSRGGSYYNEQFF
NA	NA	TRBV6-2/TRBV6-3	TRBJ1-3	TGTGCCAGCAGTTACTCGATCTCTGCCTCTGGAAACACCATATATTTT	CASSYSISASGNTIYF